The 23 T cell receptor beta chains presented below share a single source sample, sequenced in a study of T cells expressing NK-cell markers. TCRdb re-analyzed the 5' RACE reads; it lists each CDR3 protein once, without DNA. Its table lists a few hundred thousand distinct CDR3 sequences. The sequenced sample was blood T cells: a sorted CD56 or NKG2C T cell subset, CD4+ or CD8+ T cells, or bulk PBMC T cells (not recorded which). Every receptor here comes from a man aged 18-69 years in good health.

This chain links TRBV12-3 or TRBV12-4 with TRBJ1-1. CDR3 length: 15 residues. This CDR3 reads CASSLLRYMNTEAFF.

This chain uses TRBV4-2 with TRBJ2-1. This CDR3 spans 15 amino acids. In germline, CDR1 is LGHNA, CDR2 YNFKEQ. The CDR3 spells CASSLGDTDYNEQFF.

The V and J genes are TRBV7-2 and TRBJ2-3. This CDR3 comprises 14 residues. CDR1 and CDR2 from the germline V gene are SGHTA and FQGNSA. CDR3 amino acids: CASTLAGGTDTQYF.

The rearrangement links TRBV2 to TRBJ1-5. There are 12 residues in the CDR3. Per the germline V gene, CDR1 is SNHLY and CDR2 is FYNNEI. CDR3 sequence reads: CASRQTNQPQHF.

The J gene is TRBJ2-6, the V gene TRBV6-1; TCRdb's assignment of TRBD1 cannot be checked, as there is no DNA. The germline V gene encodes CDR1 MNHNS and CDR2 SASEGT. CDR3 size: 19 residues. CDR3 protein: CASSKTPGQGGSGANVLTF.

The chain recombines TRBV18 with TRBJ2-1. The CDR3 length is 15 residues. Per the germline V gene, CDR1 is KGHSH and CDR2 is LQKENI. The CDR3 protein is CASSLVTTLFNEQFF.

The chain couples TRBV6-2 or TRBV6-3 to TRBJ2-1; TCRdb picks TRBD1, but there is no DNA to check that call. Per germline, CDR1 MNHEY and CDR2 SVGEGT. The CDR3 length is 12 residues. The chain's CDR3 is CASSYSRREQFF.

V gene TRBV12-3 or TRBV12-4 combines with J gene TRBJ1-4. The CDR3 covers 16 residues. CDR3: CASSKLQGPIHEKLFF.

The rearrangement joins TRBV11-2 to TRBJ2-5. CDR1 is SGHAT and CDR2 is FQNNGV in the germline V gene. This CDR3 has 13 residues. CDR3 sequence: CASSYRPQETQYF. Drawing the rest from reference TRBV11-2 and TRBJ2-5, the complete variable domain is EAGVAQSPRYKIIEKRQSVAFWCNPISGHATLYWYQQILGQGPKLLIQFQNNGVVDDSQLPKDRFSAERLKGVDSTLKIQPAKLEDSAVYLCASSYRPQETQYFGPGTRLLVL.

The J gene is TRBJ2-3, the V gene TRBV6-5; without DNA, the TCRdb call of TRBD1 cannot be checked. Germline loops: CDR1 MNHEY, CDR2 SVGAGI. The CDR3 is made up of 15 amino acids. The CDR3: CASSYTSGRRDTQYF.

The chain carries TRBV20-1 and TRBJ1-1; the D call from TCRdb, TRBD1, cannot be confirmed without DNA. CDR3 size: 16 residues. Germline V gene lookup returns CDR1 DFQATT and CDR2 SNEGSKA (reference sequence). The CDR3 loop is CSARPDRGGRGTEAFF.

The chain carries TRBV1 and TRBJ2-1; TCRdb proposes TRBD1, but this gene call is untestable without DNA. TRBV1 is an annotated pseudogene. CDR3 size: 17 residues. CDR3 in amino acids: CTSSHPGRGGHNNEQFF.

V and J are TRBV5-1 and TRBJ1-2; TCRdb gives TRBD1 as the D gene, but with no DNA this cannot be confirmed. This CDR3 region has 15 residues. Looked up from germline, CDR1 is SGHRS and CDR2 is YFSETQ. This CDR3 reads CASSKTGAVDYGYTF.

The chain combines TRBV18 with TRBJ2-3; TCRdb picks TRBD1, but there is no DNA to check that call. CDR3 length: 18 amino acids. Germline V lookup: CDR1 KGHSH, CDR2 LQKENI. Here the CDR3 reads CASSPINPPVGGTDTQYF.

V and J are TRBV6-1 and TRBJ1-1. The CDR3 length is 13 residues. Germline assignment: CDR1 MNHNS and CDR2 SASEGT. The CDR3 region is CATAEVMNTEAFF.

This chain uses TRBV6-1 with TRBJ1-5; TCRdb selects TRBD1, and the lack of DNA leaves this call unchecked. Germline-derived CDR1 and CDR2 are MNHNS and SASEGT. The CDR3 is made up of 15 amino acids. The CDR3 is CASRGGTNSNQPQHF.

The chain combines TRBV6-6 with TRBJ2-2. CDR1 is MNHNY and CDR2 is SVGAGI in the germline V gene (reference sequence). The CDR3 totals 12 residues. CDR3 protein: CASSKNTGELFF.

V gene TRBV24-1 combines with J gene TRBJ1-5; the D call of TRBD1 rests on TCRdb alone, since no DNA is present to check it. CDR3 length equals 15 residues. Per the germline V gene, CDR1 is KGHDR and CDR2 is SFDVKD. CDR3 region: CATSDPDRPWEPQHF.

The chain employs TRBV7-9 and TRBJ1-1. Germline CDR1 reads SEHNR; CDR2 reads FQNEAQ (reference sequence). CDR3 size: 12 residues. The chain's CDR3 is CASSQRFTEAFF.

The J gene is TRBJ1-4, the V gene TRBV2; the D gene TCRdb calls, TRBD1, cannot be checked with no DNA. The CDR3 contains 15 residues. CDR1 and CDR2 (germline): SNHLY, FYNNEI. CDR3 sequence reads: CASSRQETTNEKLFF.

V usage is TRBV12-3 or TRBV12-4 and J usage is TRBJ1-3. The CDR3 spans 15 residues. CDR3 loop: CASSFSTGTGNTIYF.

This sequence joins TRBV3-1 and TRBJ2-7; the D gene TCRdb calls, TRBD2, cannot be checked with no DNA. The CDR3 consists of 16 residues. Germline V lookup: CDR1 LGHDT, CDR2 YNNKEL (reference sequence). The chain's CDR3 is CASSQGLASSSYEQYF.

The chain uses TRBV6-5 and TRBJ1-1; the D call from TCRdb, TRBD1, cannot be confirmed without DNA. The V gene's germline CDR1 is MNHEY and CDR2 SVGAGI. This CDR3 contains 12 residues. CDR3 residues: CASRRQGTEAFF.